This T cell receptor (beta chain) was recovered during a study of T-cell reconstitution after alpha-beta-depleted transplantation in children. This CDR3 comprises 13 residues. Germline V gene sequence: CDR1 DFQATT, CDR2 SNEGSKA (reference sequence). Trimming removed 1 base at V and 7 bases at J, with 13 bases between. Unique molecular identifiers were built into the TCRbeta library. TCRdb independently ran MiXCR on the PCR reads; one entry per CDR3 protein. The repertoire has some 600,000 distinct CDR3 sequences, approximately 15% of them found once; the top ten carry 0.8% to 1.1%. This clonotype was observed at least ten times.

V gene TRBV20-1 combines with J gene TRBJ1-1; TRBD1 is a possible D gene (5 bases). The sequence derives from a human donor who donated a stem cell graft to a child with acute myeloid leukemia. Sample: PBMCs from the stem cell graft donor, taken from the stem cell graft. CDR3 nucleotides: TGCAGTGCTAGAGCAACGGGGAGGGGTGAAGCTTTCTTT. Its translation: CSARATGRGEAFF.